This T cell receptor beta chain was identified during a study of blood T cell repertoires in COVID-19. Study-wide background: Some COVID-19 samples were acute and others convalescent; all came from the United States, Italy and Spain.

Using immunoSEQ multiplex PCR, the repertoire was profiled, and TCRdb retains in-frame clones only, with some absent. This table holds about 180,000 clones, roughly 83% found once. This CDR3 has 15 amino acids. Germline CDR1 and CDR2: LNHDA and SQIVND (reference sequence). V was pared by 7 bases and J by 7 bases, with 7 bases of the junction left unmatched. Participants were aged about 18 to 90 years, lived in about two dozen US areas, and enrolled virtually. Each recovered donor of Cohort 3 presented with two negative PCRs, clearance, or symptom resolution. Sequencing input: PBMCs or T cells enriched from blood (not recorded which). This clonotype originated in a woman aged 25-40 years who had recovered from COVID-19. This chain links TRBV19 with TRBJ2-1; 13 bases match TRBD2. This CDR3 is CASTLGLAGENEQFF. As DNA, the CDR3 is TGTGCCAGTACCCTCGGACTAGCGGGAGAAAATGAGCAGTTCTTC.